This TCR beta chain was identified during a study of early T cells in non-severe SARS-CoV-2 infection. Study-level information: Chains from this unsorted whole-blood bulk RNA could not be paired.

Individual cDNA molecules received unique molecular identifiers during library preparation. MiXCR was run by TCRdb on the 5' RACE reads, yielding one entry per CDR3 protein. The sample comprises 100,000 to 150,000 distinct CDR3 sequences, 14% to 15% of which are singletons, and just over 20% rests with the top ten. Germline lookup yields CDR1 KGHDR and CDR2 SFDVKD. The V and J ends lost 6 bases and 3 bases, in that order; junction bases with no gene match: 8. The CDR3 runs 15 residues. This clonotype was detected a few times. Its antigen is unknown. Study-wide findings and caveats: Matches to VDJdb favored anti-spike CD8 responses and missed private and CD4 specificities.

This TCR came from an adult who was a healthcare worker with PCR-confirmed SARS-CoV-2 infection or an uninfected control (not recorded which). Sequencing was carried out using whole blood. The chain carries TRBV24-1 and TRBJ2-5; 8 bases map to TRBD1. CDR3 loop: CATSYLGTGEETQYF. CDR3 coding DNA: TGTGCCACCAGTTACCTTGGGACAGGAGAAGAGACCCAGTACTTC.